This T cell receptor beta chain came from a study of T cell changes during pregnancy in multiple sclerosis. Between the trimmed V and J ends, which lost 2 bases and 1 base, there was a span of 8 bases. There are 14 residues in the CDR3. Per the germline V gene, CDR1 is SGHTA and CDR2 is FQGTGA. Repertoires were generated with immunoSEQ multiplex PCR, while TCRdb's copy carries only in-frame clones and drops some. The table shows 50,000 to 75,000 clones, with around 90% occurring only once. The source material was peripheral blood, sampled in the first trimester of pregnancy. This clonotype was obtained from a female donor in good health, enrolled as a control in a pregnancy study. J is TRBJ1-1 and V is TRBV7-3; D gene ambiguous. The CDR3 region has the DNA TGTGCCAGCAGCTTATTTCCAGGGAACACTGAAGCTTTCTTT. As protein: CASSLFPGNTEAFF.